These 20 T cell receptor beta chains share one sample of origin, sequenced in a study of response to subunit inactivated influenza vaccine (dated by TCRdb to the late 2010s). The time point label, as the study defines it: approximately 40 days after influenza vaccine administration. Libraries were built with RT-PCR. These reads were obtained on an Illumina HiSeq 2500. The public reads were reprocessed in TCRdb via fastp at Q25 and MiXCR, keeping in-frame beta chains. When rows share a CDR3 protein, they turn into one entry using the most common DNA and genes. The table for this sample lists hundreds of thousands of distinct CDR3 sequences; over 10% of them were counted only once. Around 14% of the sample goes to the ten largest clones. Specimen: PBMCs from blood, collected about 40 days after vaccination. The origin of the receptors is a man aged 45-65 years who received an inactivated influenza vaccine. Donor details come from another sample of the same person, matched by shared clones.

Ten or more counts support this clonotype. The rearrangement uses TRBV6-1 and TRBJ2-7; 7 nucleotides align to TRBD1. Germline CDR1 is MNHNS and CDR2 is SASEGT. Unmatched junction bases numbered 7, after V lost 6 bases and J lost 2 bases. The CDR3 runs to 14 residues. The CDR3 DNA reads as TGTGCCAGCAGCGAAACGGGACAGACCTACGAGCAGTACTTC. As protein: CASSETGQTYEQYF.

The V and J genes are TRBV4-2 and TRBJ2-5, with D maybe TRBD1 (5 bases). CDR3 length: 15 amino acids. Deletions cut 0 bases from V and 3 bases from J, with 11 bases between. Germline lookup yields CDR1 LGHNA and CDR2 YNFKEQ. The chain's CDR3 is CASSQDFGREETQYF. CDR3 in DNA: TGTGCCAGCAGCCAAGATTTTGGCAGGGAAGAGACCCAGTACTTC.

The chain links TRBV6-5 to TRBJ2-7; 12 bases fit TRBD2. Germline V lookup: CDR1 MNHEY, CDR2 SVGAGI. CDR3 length: 14 amino acids. V lost 5 bases and J lost 7; bases outside the gene matches: 6. DNA of the CDR3: TGTGCCAGCAGTAAACTCGGACTAGCGGGGGAGCAGTACTTC. Translating it yields CASSKLGLAGEQYF.

The rearrangement joins TRBV12-3 or TRBV12-4 to TRBJ1-5, with TRBD1 matching over 10 bases. This CDR3 spans 15 amino acids. Trimming at V came to 7 bases and at J to 2 bases, leaving 5 bases not matched to a gene. This CDR3 is CASKEGQGGNQPQHF. CDR3 sequence (DNA): TGTGCCAGCAAGGAAGGACAGGGGGGCAATCAGCCCCAGCATTTT.

The chain is built from TRBV4-3 and TRBJ2-7; possible D gene TRBD1, 6 bases. Germline loops: CDR1 LGHNA, CDR2 YSLEER. Trimming removed 4 bases at V and 0 bases at J, with 16 bases between. The CDR3 length is 16 residues. CDR3 coding DNA: TGCGCCAGCAGCCCGGAACAGGGTGTGAGCTCCTACGAGCAGTACTTC. Protein sequence: CASSPEQGVSSYEQYF.

J is TRBJ2-5 and V is TRBV24-1; D unresolved. The CDR3 covers 13 residues. The V end was cut by 5 bases, the J end by 5 bases, with 11 bases between. The germline gives CDR1 KGHDR, CDR2 SFDVKD. CDR3 sequence (DNA): TGTGCCACCAGTGCCATACCCTGGGAGACCCAGTACTTC. Translating it yields CATSAIPWETQYF.

This clonotype was counted ten times or more. The V and J genes are TRBV20-1 and TRBJ2-7, with 8 bases fitting TRBD1. This CDR3 is built from 14 residues. CDR1 is DFQATT, CDR2 SNEGSKA, per germline (reference sequence). V shed 6 bases, J shed 3 bases, and the junction held 10 bases outside the gene matches. The CDR3 nucleotides read TGCAGTGCCCGACCGGGACAGGATTACTACGAGCAGTACTTC. Encoded protein: CSARPGQDYYEQYF.

The V gene is TRBV29-1, the J gene TRBJ2-7, with 8 bases aligning to TRBD1. From germline, CDR1 is SQVTM and CDR2 ANQGSEA. The CDR3 length is 16 residues. The ends lost 5 bases at V and 2 bases at J; junction bases unmatched: 14. The CDR3 sequence is CSVLGPRGQGPYEQYF. CDR3 nucleotides: TGCAGCGTTCTGGGACCCAGGGGGCAAGGACCCTACGAGCAGTACTTC.

The gene calls are TRBV5-1 and TRBJ2-7, with D maybe TRBD2 (5 bases). Germline CDR1 SGHRS, CDR2 YFSETQ. The CDR3 loop spans 15 amino acids. V was trimmed by 0 bases and J by 3 bases, leaving 13 bases between them. CDR3 nucleotides: TGCGCCAGCAGCTTGGATCTTGGGAGAAACTACGAGCAGTACTTC. Amino acids: CASSLDLGRNYEQYF.

Written as DNA, the CDR3 is TGTGCCAGCAGCTCCGACAGGGGTGGCAATCAGCCCCAGCATTTT. It specifies CASSSDRGGNQPQHF. This rearrangement joins TRBV27 to TRBJ1-5; 8 bases agree with TRBD1. Per the germline V gene, CDR1 is MNHEY and CDR2 is SMNVEV (reference sequence). The ends lost 6 bases at V and 2 bases at J; junction bases unmatched: 6. This CDR3 comprises 15 residues.

A few counts support this clonotype. The CDR3 region has the DNA TGTGCCAGCAGCCAAGAGGGTCACTCTGGAAACACCATATATTTT. Protein product: CASSQEGHSGNTIYF. The rearrangement links TRBV3-1 to TRBJ1-3; D is unresolved. Germline loops: CDR1 LGHDT, CDR2 YNNKEL (reference sequence). This CDR3 contains 15 residues. Trimming shortened V by 0 bases and J by 0 bases, and 6 bases separated the two germline ends.

This clonotype turned up a few times. This chain links TRBV7-9 with TRBJ2-3; 8 bases map to TRBD2. There are 16 residues in the CDR3. Trimming removed 4 bases from V and 5 bases from J; junction bases left unmatched: 11. Germline V CDR1 and CDR2: SEHNR, FQNEAQ (reference sequence). The CDR3 sequence: CASSSMTGLVVDTQYF. Here the CDR3 DNA reads TGTGCCAGCAGCTCAATGACGGGACTAGTAGTAGATACGCAGTATTTT.

This sequence joins TRBV10-3 and TRBJ2-1; perhaps TRBD1 as D (6 bases). The CDR3 sequence is 15 residues long. Germline lookup yields CDR1 ENHRY and CDR2 SYGVKD. Deletions cut 2 bases from V and 7 bases from J, with 15 bases between. For the CDR3, the DNA is TGTGCCATCAGTGAGAACAGGGCCCTCGAGAATGAGCAGTTCTTC. As protein: CAISENRALENEQFF.

This clonotype occurred many times. V gene TRBV20-1 combines with J gene TRBJ2-7; 8 positions agree with TRBD2. This CDR3 comprises 16 residues. Trimming cost V 7 bases and J 4 bases; bases outside gene matches: 18. Germline V gene lookup returns CDR1 DFQATT and CDR2 SNEGSKA (reference sequence). The CDR3 reads CSGERGGYGRGYEQYF. For the CDR3, the DNA is TGCAGTGGGGAGAGAGGGGGATACGGGAGGGGGTACGAGCAGTACTTC.

In this sample, this clonotype turned up a few times. V and J are TRBV28 and TRBJ2-7, with D uncertain. Trimming removed 1 base from V and 6 bases from J, with 22 bases in between. Germline CDR1 MDHEN, CDR2 SYDVKM. The CDR3 is made up of 17 amino acids. CDR3 sequence: CASSLSVGRHEICEQYF. The DNA for the CDR3 is TGTGCCAGCAGTTTATCGGTCGGGCGCCACGAGATCTGCGAGCAGTACTTC.

This clonotype appeared many times. The chain uses TRBV6-5 and TRBJ1-1; the D gene is possibly TRBD1 (5 bases). This CDR3 has 15 residues. V was cut by 4 bases and J by 3 bases, with 15 bases left in between. CDR1 is MNHEY, CDR2 SVGAGI, per germline. This CDR3 is CASSSPSGTDTEAFF. CDR3 nucleotides: TGTGCCAGCAGTTCCCCATCCGGGACGGACACTGAAGCTTTCTTT.

The V gene is TRBV9, the J gene TRBJ2-2; the match to TRBD1 covers 7 bases. CDR1 is SGDLS and CDR2 is YYNGEE in the germline V gene. V lost 3 bases, J lost 0 bases, and 8 bases stayed unmatched. This CDR3 is built from 17 residues. The CDR3 region is CASSARQGSSNTGELFF. DNA for the CDR3: TGTGCCAGCAGCGCCCGACAGGGTTCATCGAACACCGGGGAGCTGTTTTTT.

This clonotype was picked up many times. The chain combines TRBV3-1 with TRBJ2-1; 16 bases fit TRBD2. This CDR3 has 18 residues. With 0 bases clipped from V and 3 bases from J, the junction kept 2 bases outside the gene matches. Germline values: CDR1 LGHDT, CDR2 YNNKEL (reference sequence). CDR3 amino acids: CASSQEGTSGGDYNEQFF. CDR3 DNA sequence: TGTGCCAGCAGCCAAGAGGGGACTAGCGGGGGGGACTACAATGAGCAGTTCTTC.

The rearrangement links TRBV7-6 to TRBJ2-7, with 10 bases aligning to TRBD2. The trim removed 5 bases at V and 6 bases at J, leaving 10 bases unmatched. The CDR3 has 15 residues. Germline loops: CDR1 SGHVS, CDR2 FNYEAQ. Written as DNA, the CDR3 is TGTGCCAGCAGCCCTATAAGCGGGAGGGCCGGCGAGCAGTACTTC. Residues: CASSPISGRAGEQYF.

This chain uses TRBV5-1 with TRBJ2-5; TRBD2 agrees at 8 bases. This CDR3 has 15 residues. Germline values: CDR1 SGHRS, CDR2 YFSETQ. With V trimmed by 4 bases and J by 2 bases, 7 bases remained unmatched. The DNA for the CDR3 is TGCGCCAGCAGCCCGACTAGCGTGCTTCAAGAGACCCAGTACTTC. This encodes CASSPTSVLQETQYF.